This T cell receptor beta chain emerged from a study of shared clonotypes between healthy human individuals. The overall study: The composition of the donors was two women and a few men aged 18 to 49. Notes on the study in general: A handful of donors showed sharing of approximately 5% of naive CD4 clonotypes. Unshared clonotypes carried lower generation probabilities than those common to all four donors.

CD45RA-negative memory and CD45RA+ naive subsets were split from the CD4+ cells. There are 16 residues in the CDR3. Germline V lookup: CDR1 SGHVS, CDR2 FQNEAQ. The junction had 6 bases not matched to a gene; V was cut back by 1 base and J by 6 bases. This table comes from immunoSEQ multiplex PCR, and its TCRdb copy is limited to in-frame clones, with some not included. The repertoire includes approximately 340,000 clones, around 70% of them detected once, and around 9.3% sits in the top ten. Remarks on this clone: Its antigen is undetermined.

The receptor was isolated from a man between 25 and 39 years old in good health. Sequenced input: memory CD4+ T cells sorted from blood. Documented subset: CD45RA-negative fraction. The chain links TRBV7-8 to TRBJ2-3, with 11 positions matching TRBD2. CDR3 protein: CASSLELAGALDTQYF. The DNA of the CDR3 is TGTGCCAGCAGCTTAGAACTAGCGGGAGCTTTGGATACGCAGTATTTT.